The next 25 T cell receptor beta chains were all read from a single sample in a study of blood T cells in healthy people across ages. Through a sample-barcoded 5' primer and a J-beta primer mix, a second PCR was run for 7 to 11 cycles. TCRdb ran MiXCR on the 5' RACE reads and lists one entry per CDR3 protein. In the table there are 600,000 to 900,000 distinct CDR3 sequences, around 24% of which are singletons. This same sample was also taken into another study, of T cells of mothers and their children.

Material: blood. The receptors stem from a boy aged 5-17 years in good health.

This chain uses TRBV20-1 with TRBJ2-1, with 7 bases that match TRBD2. V was pared by 0 bases and J by 0 bases, with 5 bases of the junction left unmatched. Germline CDR1 is DFQATT and CDR2 is SNEGSKA (reference sequence). This CDR3 spans 16 amino acids. As DNA, the CDR3 is TGCAGTGCTAGAGATCGGGGACTAAGCTCCTACAATGAGCAGTTCTTC. This codes for CSARDRGLSSYNEQFF.

This clonotype has just a few counts. The CDR3 loop reads CSTRQGTYEQYF. In nucleotides, the CDR3 is TGCAGCACCAGACAGGGGACCTACGAGCAGTACTTC. The chain recombines TRBV29-1 with TRBJ2-7; TRBD1 agrees at 8 bases. Unmatched junction bases numbered 5, after V lost 8 bases and J lost 2 bases. The length of the CDR3 is 12 residues. The V gene's germline CDR1 is SQVTM and CDR2 ANQGSEA.

This clonotype showed up just a few times. This chain uses TRBV12-3 or TRBV12-4 with TRBJ1-4, with D hard to call. The CDR3 length is 12 residues. V dropped 3 bases and J dropped 12 bases, with 11 bases sitting between them. The CDR3 DNA reads TGTGCCAGCAGTTTGGACCCCTCGGAACTGTTTTTT. Translation gives CASSLDPSELFF.

A few counts support this clonotype. J is TRBJ2-2 and V is TRBV6-5; 10 bases match TRBD1. CDR3 length equals 14 residues. V lost 4 bases to trimming and J lost 7 bases; unmatched junction nucleotides: 3. Per germline, CDR1 MNHEY and CDR2 SVGAGI. The CDR3 region is CASSWDRGIGELFF. As DNA, the CDR3 is TGTGCCAGCAGTTGGGACAGGGGAATCGGGGAGCTGTTTTTT.

This clonotype was found a few times. The junction departs from germline at one end; a sequencing error may be responsible. The CDR3 region is CASSQARNTEAFF. DNA of the CDR3: TGTGCCAGCAGTCAAGCAAGGAACACTGAAGCTTTCTTT. This chain uses TRBV3-1 with TRBJ1-1; no clear D. CDR1 and CDR2 (germline): LGHDT, YNNKEL (reference sequence). CDR3 size: 13 residues.

V and J are TRBV28 and TRBJ1-2; the D gene is possibly TRBD1 (5 bases). Trimming took 3 bases from V and 2 from J, leaving 13 bases between them. CDR3 length equals 15 residues. Germline CDR1 and CDR2: MDHEN and SYDVKM. DNA for the CDR3: TGTGCCAGCAGTTTTGCCCGGGGCCGGAACTATGGCTACACCTTC. The encoded protein is CASSFARGRNYGYTF.

This clonotype came up once. The genes are TRBV5-1 and TRBJ2-1; D call uncertain. V dropped 2 bases and J dropped 16 bases, with 16 bases sitting between them. The CDR3 has 12 amino acids. Looked up from germline, CDR1 is SGHRS and CDR2 is YFSETQ. CDR3 protein: CASSFDALERFF. CDR3 DNA: TGCGCCAGCAGCTTTGACGCTCTGGAGCGATTCTTC. Full variable domain (remainder filled in from reference TRBV5-1 and TRBJ2-1): KAGVTQTPRYLIKTRGQQVTLSCSPISGHRSVSWYQQTPGQGLQFLFEYFSETQRNKGNFPGRFSGRQFSNSRSEMNVSTLELGDSALYLCASSFDALERFFGPGTRLTVL.

This chain links TRBV4-2 with TRBJ2-4; TRBD1 matches 8 bases. The germline V gene encodes CDR1 LGHNA and CDR2 YNFKEQ. The CDR3 runs to 17 residues. Trimming at V came to 0 bases and at J to 3 bases, leaving 7 bases not matched to a gene. The CDR3: CASSQDGTGLIKNIQYF. Here the CDR3 DNA reads TGTGCCAGCAGCCAAGATGGGACAGGACTGATCAAAAACATTCAGTACTTC.

The V call is TRBV12-3 or TRBV12-4, the J call TRBJ2-5; D possibly corresponds to TRBD1 (6 bases). The J call may be in error: the DNA end matches TRBJ2-1 better. CDR3 length: 15 amino acids. The CDR3 DNA follows: TGTGCCAGCAGTCCCCACAGGGAAGCCTACAATGAGCAGTTCTTC. Translating it yields CASSPHREAYNEQFF.

The chain joins TRBV7-2 to TRBJ1-2; 8 nucleotides line up with TRBD1. Germline-derived CDR1 and CDR2 are SGHTA and FQGNSA. J gave up 4 bases and V 2 bases, and 9 bases lay outside the gene matches. This CDR3 has 16 residues. CDR3 nucleotide sequence: TGTGCCAGCAGCTTATGGCGCCCGACAGGGGTCTATGGCTACACCTTC. Its protein is CASSLWRPTGVYGYTF.

The rearrangement links TRBV11-2 to TRBJ1-2; the D is unclear. This CDR3 has 15 amino acids. The V end lost 5 bases, the J end lost 8 bases, and 21 bases lay between the germline ends. CDR1 and CDR2 from the germline V gene are SGHAT and FQNNGV. The CDR3 loop reads CASSRSEGAALGYTF. CDR3 nucleotide sequence: TGTGCCAGCAGCCGATCCGAGGGAGCCGCCCTCGGCTACACCTTC.

The gene calls are TRBV28 and TRBJ1-6; possible D gene TRBD1, 5 bases. There are 17 residues in the CDR3. CDR1 is MDHEN, CDR2 SYDVKM, per germline. V lost 3 bases and J lost 0, with 12 bases in between. CDR3 DNA sequence: TGTGCCAGCAGTTTTGGTGGGGGAGGCTCCTATAATTCACCCCTCCACTTT. Translated, it gives CASSFGGGGSYNSPLHF.

V is TRBV30 and J is TRBJ2-7; D may correspond to TRBD1 or TRBD2 (5 bases each). CDR1 is GTSNPN, CDR2 SVGIG, per germline (reference sequence). The V gene lost 0 bases and the J gene lost 2 bases, with 8 bases spanning the gap. The CDR3 spans 13 residues. The CDR3 DNA is TGTGCCTGGAGTGTAGGGGAGCCCTACGAGCAGTACTTC. Translated: CAWSVGEPYEQYF.

This clonotype was detected only a few times. V and J are TRBV27 and TRBJ2-5; the D gene could be TRBD1 or TRBD2 (6 bases each). The DNA end lines up better with TRBJ2-7; the J call may be wrong. The CDR3 contains 17 residues. Germline CDR1 is MNHEY and CDR2 is SMNVEV (reference sequence). The CDR3 sequence is CASGPGGYIVPSYEQYF. In DNA form, the CDR3 reads TGTGCCAGCGGCCCCGGGGGCTATATAGTTCCTTCCTACGAGCAGTACTTC.

The table lists this clonotype with a few counts. This chain connects TRBV29-1 to TRBJ2-5; D unresolved. This CDR3 is 11 amino acids long. Germline CDR1 reads SQVTM; CDR2 reads ANQGSEA. Deletions cut 7 bases from V and 1 base from J, with 7 bases between. The CDR3, as DNA: TGCAGCGGCCGGTTCCAAGAGACCCAGTACTTC. It encodes CSGRFQETQYF.

The V and J genes are TRBV6-5 and TRBJ2-5; D possibly corresponds to TRBD2 (6 bases). The J call may be in error: the DNA end matches TRBJ2-7 better. CDR3 length: 19 residues. Germline lookup yields CDR1 MNHEY and CDR2 SVGAGI. CDR3 loop: CASSYRGLGGSRPLYEQYF. CDR3 sequence (DNA): TGTGCCAGCAGTTACAGGGGTTTGGGAGGTTCTCGCCCTCTCTACGAGCAGTACTTC.

This clonotype showed up just a few times. This chain uses TRBV9 with TRBJ1-4, with TRBD1 as a possible D gene (6 bases). Germline CDR1 SGDLS, CDR2 YYNGEE. The V end was cut by 4 bases, the J end by 5 bases, with 15 bases between. The CDR3 sequence is 15 residues long. In DNA, the CDR3 is TGTGCCAGCAGCCTGGGACACGGGGCGAATGAAAAACTGTTTTTT. Translation gives CASSLGHGANEKLFF.

This clonotype was observed a handful of times. The chain uses TRBV29-1 and TRBJ2-7; D uncertain. The CDR3 has 13 residues. Germline V gene lookup returns CDR1 SQVTM and CDR2 ANQGSEA. Trimming took off 1 base at V and 3 bases at J, with 10 bases between the two ends. CDR3 sequence (DNA): TGCAGCGTTGAAGGGCAGCAAGACTACGAGCAGTACTTC. This translates into CSVEGQQDYEQYF.

In regard to this clonotype: A read error may account for a junction end that differs from germline. J is TRBJ2-5 and V is TRBV25-1; D tentatively fits TRBD1 or TRBD2 (6 bases each). Germline CDR1 and CDR2: MGHDK and SYGVNS. This CDR3 comprises 14 residues. CDR3 sequence: CVSSEGGAGETQYF. In DNA form, the CDR3 reads TGTGTCAGCAGTGAAGGGGGAGCGGGAGAGACCCAGTACTTC.

The sample holds many counts of this clonotype. CDR3 sequence (DNA): TGTGCCAGCACTAGAGGTTACGAGCAGTACTTC. Protein sequence: CASTRGYEQYF. The V call is TRBV6-5, the J call TRBJ2-5; no definite D call. The J call could be wrong; TRBJ2-7 is a better fit for the DNA end. The germline V gene encodes CDR1 MNHEY and CDR2 SVGAGI. The CDR3 has 11 amino acids.

The chain couples TRBV9 to TRBJ2-7; 14 nucleotides align to TRBD2. Germline V gene sequence: CDR1 SGDLS, CDR2 YYNGEE. V shed 4 bases and J 0 bases; nucleotides not matched to a gene: 3. CDR3 length: 16 amino acids. For the CDR3, the DNA is TGTGCCAGCAGCCGGGGACTAGCGGGGGACTCCTACGAGCAGTACTTC. This translates into CASSRGLAGDSYEQYF. The whole variable domain, filled in from reference TRBV9 and TRBJ2-7, reads DSGVTQTPKHLITATGQRVTLRCSPRSGDLSVYWYQQSLDQGLQFLIQYYNGEERAKGNILERFSAQQFPDLHSELNLSSLELGDSALYFCASSRGLAGDSYEQYFGPGTRLTVT.

The V gene is TRBV9, the J gene TRBJ2-7; perhaps TRBD2 as D (7 bases). The V and J ends lost 3 bases and 5 bases respectively, with 18 bases between them. The CDR3 loop spans 15 amino acids. Looked up from germline, CDR1 is SGDLS and CDR2 is YYNGEE. The CDR3 spells CASSGAGTGGNEQYF. As DNA, the CDR3 is TGTGCCAGCAGCGGAGCCGGGACGGGGGGCAACGAGCAGTACTTC. The complete variable domain, with remaining parts taken from reference TRBV9 and TRBJ2-7, reads DSGVTQTPKHLITATGQRVTLRCSPRSGDLSVYWYQQSLDQGLQFLIQYYNGEERAKGNILERFSAQQFPDLHSELNLSSLELGDSALYFCASSGAGTGGNEQYFGPGTRLTVT.

With respect to this clonotype: Sequence at one end of the junction differs from germline and may be a read error. The chain combines TRBV7-9 with TRBJ1-4, with D hard to call. The CDR3 has 15 amino acids. CDR1 and CDR2 (germline): SEHNR, FQNEAQ (reference sequence). CDR3 DNA sequence: TGTGCCAGCAGCTTATCCTTGTCCCTTAATGAAGAACTGTTTTTT. Translated, it gives CASSLSLSLNEELFF.

The chain carries TRBV10-3 and TRBJ2-3; TRBD1 might be the D (6 bases). The CDR3 sequence is 14 residues long. CDR1 is ENHRY, CDR2 SYGVKD, per germline. Trimming stripped 7 bases from V and 1 base from J, with 12 bases between. The CDR3 protein is CAIMRQGRTDTQYF. The CDR3 bases are TGTGCCATCATGCGGCAGGGGCGCACAGATACGCAGTATTTT.

This chain joins TRBV29-1 and TRBJ1-4; the D gene is possibly TRBD1 (6 bases). The CDR3 is 14 residues long. Trimming left V 6 bases short and J 7 bases short, with 18 bases between. Per the germline V gene, CDR1 is SQVTM and CDR2 is ANQGSEA. The CDR3 coding sequence is TGCAGCGTCGCCCCCGGGGGCTACGGTGAAAAACTGTTTTTT. Amino acid sequence: CSVAPGGYGEKLFF.